One sample yielded the 7 T cell receptor beta chains listed below, sequenced in a study of blood T cell repertoires in COVID-19. Clones were sequenced by immunoSEQ multiplex PCR, and TCRdb holds only the in-frame ones, with some missing. The table lists about 260,000 clones, approximately 91% of them singletons. Sequenced: peripheral blood. These TCRs come from a human donor in a cohort sampled during active COVID-19.

The CDR3 bases are TGTGCCAGCAGATCCCCCGCCGCGGATACGCAGTATTTT. Its translation is CASRSPAADTQYF. The gene calls are TRBV9 and TRBJ2-3; D gene ambiguous. This CDR3 has 13 residues. Per germline, CDR1 SGDLS and CDR2 YYNGEE. The V end was cut by 5 bases, the J end by 6 bases, with 13 bases between.

The CDR3 DNA sequence: TGTGCCAGCAGCTTGCTTGACAATGAGCAGTTCTTC. Protein: CASSLLDNEQFF. The rearrangement links TRBV5-6 to TRBJ2-1; no clear D. Germline CDR1 SGHDT, CDR2 YYEEEE. The CDR3 sequence is 12 residues long. Trimming removed 1 base from V and 5 bases from J, with 4 bases in between.

This clone has just one count. This sample also contains other DNA sequences that code for the same CDR3. The chain carries TRBV5-1 and TRBJ2-3, with TRBD1 identical over 9 bases. CDR3 length: 14 residues. Germline V CDR1 and CDR2: SGHRS, YFSETQ. V gave up 0 bases and J gave up 4 bases; unmatched junction bases: 0. CDR3 sequence: CASSLGQGADTQYF. In nucleotides, the CDR3 is TGCGCCAGCAGCTTGGGACAGGGGGCAGATACGCAGTATTTT. Full variable domain (remainder filled in from reference TRBV5-1 and TRBJ2-3): KAGVTQTPRYLIKTRGQQVTLSCSPISGHRSVSWYQQTPGQGLQFLFEYFSETQRNKGNFPGRFSGRQFSNSRSEMNVSTLELGDSALYLCASSLGQGADTQYFGPGTRLTVL.

This rearrangement joins TRBV21-1 to TRBJ2-7; TRBD1 reflects the table's D call only, with no check against the DNA. TRBV21-1 is termed a pseudogene. This CDR3 comprises 19 residues. The CDR3 coding sequence is TGTGCCAGCAGCAAAGGCGGACAGGGGTCATGCTTGGGGTCATACGAGCAGTACTTC. Translated, it gives CASSKGGQGSCLGSYEQYF.

The chain carries TRBV27 and TRBJ1-2; 7 bases are a match to TRBD1. The germline V gene has CDR1 MNHEY and CDR2 SMNVEV (reference sequence). CDR3 length: 14 amino acids. V lost 2 bases to trimming and J lost 2 bases; unmatched junction nucleotides: 2. The CDR3 nucleotides read TGTGCCAGCAGTTTAAGACAGGGAAACTATGGCTACACCTTC. Its translation is CASSLRQGNYGYTF.

As to this clone: This same CDR3 is encoded by further DNA sequences in the sample. This rearrangement joins TRBV5-1 to TRBJ1-2, with TRBD1 identical over 10 bases. CDR1 and CDR2 (germline): SGHRS, YFSETQ. The CDR3 runs 15 residues. With V trimmed by 0 bases and J by 2 bases, 1 base remained unmatched. The CDR3 spells CASSLGDRGNYGYTF. As DNA, the CDR3 is TGCGCCAGCAGCTTGGGGGACAGGGGCAACTATGGCTACACCTTC. The whole variable domain, filled in from reference TRBV5-1 and TRBJ1-2, reads KAGVTQTPRYLIKTRGQQVTLSCSPISGHRSVSWYQQTPGQGLQFLFEYFSETQRNKGNFPGRFSGRQFSNSRSEMNVSTLELGDSALYLCASSLGDRGNYGYTFGSGTRLTVV.

This chain connects TRBV19 to TRBJ1-3; tentatively, D is TRBD1 (6 bases). The germline CDR1 and CDR2 sequences are LNHDA and SQIVND (reference sequence). The CDR3 sequence is 16 residues long. Trimming removed 3 bases at V and 4 bases at J, with 16 bases between. CDR3 nucleotides: TGTGCCAGTAGTATTTCGAAGGGACAACTCGGAAACACCATATATTTT. Translated, it gives CASSISKGQLGNTIYF.